Each of the 14 T cell receptor beta chains below was sequenced from the same sample in a study of cytotoxic CD8 clonotypes in ibrutinib-treated CLL. Clones were read by immunoSEQ multiplex PCR, and TCRdb kept only the in-frame ones, dropping some. The data hold 25,000 to 30,000 clones, with around three fifths observed a single time. The sample was PBMCs, taken before ibrutinib treatment. The source of these receptors is a human donor with chronic lymphocytic leukemia.

The chain has TRBV30 and TRBJ2-1; no reliable D call. The CDR3 has 13 residues. The germline gives CDR1 GTSNPN, CDR2 SVGIG (reference sequence). Trimming took 8 bases from V and 3 from J, leaving 14 bases between them. In nucleotides, the CDR3 is TGTGCCCGAAGGCACCTGGGCTACAATGAGCAGTTCTTC. Amino acid sequence: CARRHLGYNEQFF.

This sequence joins TRBV29-1 and TRBJ2-2; 12 bases align to TRBD1. Germline-derived CDR1 and CDR2 are SQVTM and ANQGSEA. The CDR3 is 14 residues long. CDR3 in amino acids: CSWGTGGMGGELFF. CDR3 sequence (DNA): TGCAGTTGGGGGACAGGGGGCATGGGCGGGGAGCTGTTTTTT.

There are a few counts of this clone. V is TRBV18 and J is TRBJ1-5; D is unclear. Germline-derived CDR1 and CDR2 are KGHSH and LQKENI. The CDR3 is 13 amino acids. The V gene lost 5 bases and the J gene lost 3 bases, with 8 bases spanning the gap. In nucleotides, the CDR3 is TGTGCCAGCTCAATAGTCGCCAATCAGCCCCAGCATTTT. It specifies CASSIVANQPQHF.

Only a few counts were recorded for this clone. The chain joins TRBV29-1 to TRBJ2-3, with D hard to call. The germline gives CDR1 SQVTM, CDR2 ANQGSEA. The germline V and J ends were trimmed by 5 bases and 4 bases, with 10 bases remaining between them. There are 12 residues in the CDR3. The CDR3 sequence: CSVRLFADTQYF. The CDR3 coding sequence is TGCAGCGTTCGACTGTTCGCAGATACGCAGTATTTT.

This clone came up once. In DNA, the CDR3 is TGTGCCAGCAGGCTAAGATCAGGGGCGGAAAGCAATGAGCAGTTCTTC. Its protein product is CASRLRSGAESNEQFF. This chain uses TRBV27 with TRBJ2-1; D perhaps matches TRBD1 (6 bases). The CDR3 runs 16 residues. V lost 6 bases to trimming and J lost 6 bases, with 21 bases between them. Germline V lookup: CDR1 MNHEY, CDR2 SMNVEV (reference sequence).

The chain uses TRBV14 and TRBJ2-1, with 14 bases lining up with TRBD2. This CDR3 has 17 residues. J was trimmed by 5 bases and V by 4 bases; bases with no gene match: 7. The germline V gene has CDR1 SGHDN and CDR2 FVKESK. CDR3 in amino acids: CASSPGGLAGDHNEQFF. CDR3 nucleotide sequence: TGTGCCAGCAGCCCCGGGGGACTAGCGGGGGACCACAATGAGCAGTTCTTC. Complete variable domain (other parts from reference TRBV14 and TRBJ2-1): EAGVTQFPSHSVIEKGQTVTLRCDPISGHDNLYWYRRVMGKEIKFLLHFVKESKQDESGMPNNRFLAERTGGTYSTLKVQPAELEDSGVYFCASSPGGLAGDHNEQFFGPGTRLTVL.

The chain uses TRBV2 and TRBJ2-7; no clear D gene. Germline CDR1 is SNHLY and CDR2 is FYNNEI. This CDR3 is built from 11 residues. The ends were cut back, 10 bases at V and 3 bases at J, with 10 bases in the middle. The CDR3 reads CATSGIYEQYF. In DNA, the CDR3 is TGTGCCACCTCAGGAATCTACGAGCAGTACTTC.

The chain has TRBV7-9 and TRBJ2-7; either TRBD1 or TRBD2 may supply D (5 bases each). V was clipped by 0 bases and J by 3 bases, with 6 bases between them. The CDR3 sequence is 13 residues long. Germline CDR1 and CDR2: SEHNR and FQNEAQ (reference sequence). CDR3 bases: TGTGCCAGCAGCTTAGCGGGGGACTACGAGCAGTACTTC. Translated, it gives CASSLAGDYEQYF. Using reference TRBV7-9 and TRBJ2-7 for the parts outside the CDR3, the full variable domain is DTGVSQNPRHKITKRGQNVTFRCDPISEHNRLYWYRQTLGQGPEFLTYFQNEAQLEKSRLLSDRFSAERPKGSFSTLEIQRTEQGDSAMYLCASSLAGDYEQYFGPGTRLTVT.

V usage is TRBV30 and J usage is TRBJ1-2; TRBD1 matches 11 bases. V was pared by 4 bases and J by 3 bases, with 4 bases of the junction left unmatched. CDR1 GTSNPN and CDR2 SVGIG come from the germline V gene (reference sequence). The length of the CDR3 is 14 residues. The chain's CDR3 is CAWNRDRGDYGYTF. In DNA, the CDR3 is TGTGCCTGGAACCGGGACAGGGGGGACTATGGCTACACCTTC.

The V and J genes are TRBV11-2 and TRBJ1-1, with TRBD1 matching over 8 bases. The germline CDR1 and CDR2 sequences are SGHAT and FQNNGV. The CDR3 extends over 15 amino acids. V was pared by 1 base and J by 4 bases, with 5 bases of the junction left unmatched. The CDR3 DNA reads TGTGCCAGCAGCTTAGGACAGGGGAGATCCACTGAAGCTTTCTTT. Protein product: CASSLGQGRSTEAFF.

The CDR3 DNA sequence: TGTGCCAGCAGCTTAGAGGACAGTCGAGAGACCCAGTACTTC. Translation gives CASSLEDSRETQYF. This chain connects TRBV7-9 to TRBJ2-5; TRBD1 might be the D (6 bases). V lost 1 base and J lost 4, with 10 bases in between. CDR1 and CDR2 from the germline V gene are SEHNR and FQNEAQ (reference sequence). The CDR3 runs to 14 residues.

The chain combines TRBV4-2 with TRBJ2-3; 11 bases map to TRBD2. Per the germline V gene, CDR1 is LGHNA and CDR2 is YNFKEQ. V lost 0 bases and J lost 1; bases outside the gene matches: 0. This CDR3 region has 16 residues. The CDR3 DNA sequence: TGTGCCAGCAGCCAAGAACTAGCGGGAGGCACAGATACGCAGTATTTT. Translating gives CASSQELAGGTDTQYF.

This clone was detected a few times. A read error may account for a junction end that differs from germline. This sequence joins TRBV20-1 and TRBJ1-2; 7 positions agree with TRBD1. The CDR3 covers 10 residues. Germline-derived CDR1 and CDR2 are DFQATT and SNEGSKA (reference sequence). The CDR3 coding sequence is TGCAGTGCTTCCGGACAGGCTGGAGCCTTC. Translated: CSASGQAGAF.

This sequence joins TRBV4-1 and TRBJ1-2; D call uncertain. Germline assignment: CDR1 MGHRA and CDR2 YSYEKL. With 2 bases removed from V and 4 bases from J, the gap between germline ends came to 11 bases. This CDR3 is built from 14 residues. The CDR3 coding sequence is TGCGCCAGCAGCCAATTTTCCGGGAGCTATGGCTACACCTTC. Translated: CASSQFSGSYGYTF.